This T cell receptor beta chain was identified during a study of T cell responses to AZD1222 COVID-19 vaccine. Study summary: Second doses were pooled across both intervals (about 4 or about 12 weeks). Regarding the study as a whole: Females outnumbered males among donors, who were mostly white British; clonal diversity was possibly underestimated. Spike-specific TCR breadth rose after two AZD1222 doses, and depth rose as well. Across the whole spike, CD4 TCRs peaked at regions 160-218 and 743-854.

TCRdb's table, derived via immunoSEQ multiplex PCR, lists solely in-frame clones and lacks some. This table has some 130,000 clones, 70% to 90% appearing once. A note on this clone: The antigen is not known.

Germline V lookup: CDR1 SGHRS, CDR2 YFSETQ. V gave up 4 bases and J gave up 3 bases; unmatched junction bases: 10. The CDR3 contains 16 residues. This material consisted of peripheral blood, taken on day 0 of AZD1222 vaccination. The sequence was collected from an adult in good health. This chain uses TRBV5-1 with TRBJ1-5, with 7 bases lining up with TRBD1. The CDR3 DNA reads TGCGCCAGCAGCACGTTACCGGGACAGACCAATCAGCCCCAGCATTTT. It translates to CASSTLPGQTNQPQHF.